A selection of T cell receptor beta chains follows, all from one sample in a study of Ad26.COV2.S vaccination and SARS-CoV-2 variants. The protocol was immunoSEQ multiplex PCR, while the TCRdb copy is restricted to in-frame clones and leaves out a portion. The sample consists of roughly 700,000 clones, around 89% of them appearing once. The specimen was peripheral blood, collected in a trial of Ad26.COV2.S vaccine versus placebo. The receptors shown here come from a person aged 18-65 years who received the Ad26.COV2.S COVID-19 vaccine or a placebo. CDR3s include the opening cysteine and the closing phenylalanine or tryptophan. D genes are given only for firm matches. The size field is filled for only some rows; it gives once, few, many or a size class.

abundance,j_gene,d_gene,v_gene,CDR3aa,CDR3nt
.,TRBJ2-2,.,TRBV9,CASSALGVLTGELFF,TGTGCCAGCAGCGCCCTAGGGGTTCTCACCGGGGAGCTGTTTTTT
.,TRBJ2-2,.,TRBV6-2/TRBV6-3,CASSYSRGANTGELFF,TGTGCCAGCAGTTACTCGAGAGGGGCCAACACCGGGGAGCTGTTTTTT
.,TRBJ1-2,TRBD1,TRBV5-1,CASSLDPGQGNYGYTF,TGCGCCAGCAGCTTGGACCCGGGACAGGGTAACTATGGCTACACCTTC
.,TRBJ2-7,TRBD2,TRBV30,CAWSVGGDSHEQYF,TGTGCCTGGAGTGTTGGGGGGGACTCCCACGAGCAGTACTTC
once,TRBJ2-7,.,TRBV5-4,CASSWDIHYEQYF,TGTGCCAGCAGCTGGGACATACACTACGAGCAGTACTTC
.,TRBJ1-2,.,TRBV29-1,CSGRVATGYTF,TGCAGCGGCAGGGTGGCGACTGGCTACACCTTC
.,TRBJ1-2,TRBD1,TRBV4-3,CASSQEEIPGQAYYGYTF,TGCGCCAGCAGCCAAGAAGAGATTCCGGGACAGGCGTACTATGGCTACACCTTC
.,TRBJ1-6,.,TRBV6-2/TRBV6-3,CASSSHRAPVNSPLHF,TGTGCCAGCAGTTCTCACAGGGCCCCTGTGAATTCACCCCTCCACTTT
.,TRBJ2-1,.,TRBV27,CASSSFRDFNNEQFF,TGTGCCAGCAGTTCCTTCCGGGACTTTAACAATGAGCAGTTCTTC
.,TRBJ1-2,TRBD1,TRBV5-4,CASRKTGEIYGYTF,TGTGCCAGCAGAAAGACAGGGGAAATCTATGGCTACACCTTC
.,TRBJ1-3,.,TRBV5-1,CASSLGTPGNTIYF,TGCGCCAGCAGCTTGGGGACACCTGGAAACACCATATATTTT
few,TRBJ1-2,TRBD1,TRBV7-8,CASSTQGAYGYTF,TGTGCCAGCAGCACCCAGGGGGCCTATGGCTACACCTTC
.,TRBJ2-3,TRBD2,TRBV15,CATSRDSSGGGSGTQYF,TGTGCCACCAGCAGAGATAGTTCCGGCGGGGGGTCGGGTACGCAGTATTTT
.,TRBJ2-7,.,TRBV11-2,CASASEYEQYF,TGTGCCAGCGCGTCGGAGTACGAGCAGTACTTC
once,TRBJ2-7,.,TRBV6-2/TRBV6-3,CASSRTWDRTYEQYF,TGTGCCAGCAGCCGAACTTGGGACCGCACCTACGAGCAGTACTTC
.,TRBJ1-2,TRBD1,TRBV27,CASSNLGTGNYGYTF,TGTGCCAGCAGCAATCTTGGGACAGGGAACTATGGCTACACCTTC
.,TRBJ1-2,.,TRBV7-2,CASSLERAGARGYTF,TGTGCCAGCAGCTTAGAGAGAGCGGGGGCGCGGGGCTACACCTTC